These 8 T cell receptor beta chains were all obtained from the same sample, sequenced in a study of cytomegalovirus exposure and HLA in healthy donors (dated by TCRdb to about 2017). To prepare the library, the immunoSEQ multiplex PCR assay was applied. A mixture of 60 forward primers for TCR Vbeta segments and 13 reverse primers for TCR Jbeta segments was used in the multiplex PCR. Sourced from immuneACCESS, this table was stored by TCRdb with only in-frame sequences that have V and J called. A share of the clones is absent; for the studies checked, an unresolved V gene accounts for under half, and the remainder has no known explanation. This sample is represented by over 100,000 clones; approximately 87% of them were singletons. The ten most abundant clones make up about 2.5% of the sample. The sample was PBMCs. The receptors here all came from a man aged 35 to 55 in good health and CMV-seronegative.

The chain is built from TRBV4-2 and TRBJ2-1; weak D call: TRBD1 (6 bases). V lost 3 bases, J lost 11 bases, and 20 bases lay in between. Germline V lookup: CDR1 LGHNA, CDR2 YNFKEQ. The CDR3 runs 15 residues. CDR3 nucleotides: TGTGCCAGCAGCCAGGGTTCGGGGCAGAGGGGGAAGCAGTTCTTC. Translated: CASSQGSGQRGKQFF.

This clone came up a few times. The rearrangement links TRBV5-4 to TRBJ2-5; D is uncertain. Germline assignment: CDR1 SGHNT and CDR2 YYREEE (reference sequence). CDR3 length: 13 amino acids. V lost 0 bases and J 5 bases, leaving 8 bases between the germline ends. CDR3 in amino acids: CASSLEREETQYF. The DNA for the CDR3 is TGTGCCAGCAGCTTGGAGCGCGAGGAGACCCAGTACTTC.

To note about this clone: A read error may account for a junction end that differs from germline. The chain employs TRBV10-3 and TRBJ1-5, with 9 bases aligning to TRBD1. Germline V gene data show CDR1 as ENHRY and CDR2 as SYGVKD. The CDR3 is 15 residues long. CDR3 region: CTISSGTGYNQPQHF. The CDR3 DNA sequence: TGTACCATCAGTTCCGGGACAGGGTACAATCAGCCCCAGCATTTT.

The J gene is TRBJ1-2, the V gene TRBV7-9; D perhaps matches TRBD1 (6 bases). V was pared by 5 bases and J by 4 bases, with 11 bases between. Germline CDR1 and CDR2: SEHNR and FQNEAQ (reference sequence). The CDR3 extends over 13 amino acids. Here the CDR3 reads CASSLQGLYGYTF. Written as DNA, the CDR3 is TGTGCCAGCAGCCTACAGGGCCTCTATGGCTACACCTTC.

V gene TRBV5-1 combines with J gene TRBJ1-2, with D possibly TRBD1 on 5 matching bases. This CDR3 is built from 13 residues. Trimming shortened V by 2 bases and J by 8 bases, and 13 bases separated the two germline ends. The germline V gene encodes CDR1 SGHRS and CDR2 YFSETQ. CDR3 region: CASSLPGKGGYTF. The CDR3 DNA is TGCGCCAGCAGCTTACCAGGGAAGGGAGGCTACACCTTC.

This sequence joins TRBV18 and TRBJ2-7; TRBD2 matches at 11 bases. Trimming took 2 bases from V and 5 from J; bases not matched to a gene: 8. Germline values: CDR1 KGHSH, CDR2 LQKENI. The CDR3 loop spans 16 amino acids. Here the CDR3 reads CASSPRTSGGRDEQYF. The CDR3 DNA reads as TGTGCCAGCTCACCAAGAACTAGCGGGGGTAGGGACGAGCAGTACTTC.

There are a few counts of this clone. This chain joins TRBV5-5 and TRBJ2-1; the D gene is possibly TRBD2 (6 bases). The CDR3 sequence is 16 residues long. Germline V CDR1 and CDR2: SGHKS, YYEKEE (reference sequence). Deletions cut 0 bases from V and 7 bases from J, with 17 bases between. In DNA form, the CDR3 reads TGTGCCAGCAGCTTGGCTGGCGGGGCGGGTACAAATGAGCAGTTCTTC. Its protein is CASSLAGGAGTNEQFF.

The chain uses TRBV6-1 and TRBJ1-6, with unresolved D. Germline lookup yields CDR1 MNHNS and CDR2 SASEGT. V lost 4 bases and J lost 5, with 15 bases in between. There are 16 residues in the CDR3. CDR3 protein: CASSVESSINNSPLHF. CDR3 DNA sequence: TGTGCCAGCAGTGTCGAATCGAGTATTAATAATTCACCCCTCCACTTT.